This T cell receptor (beta chain) was captured in a study of blood T cell repertoires in COVID-19. Patients of the Seattle cohort, enrolled during active infection, were followed longitudinally. The protocol was immunoSEQ multiplex PCR, while the TCRdb copy is restricted to in-frame clones and leaves out a portion. Of a few hundred thousand clones listed, 90% are singletons. CDR3 length equals 11 residues. The germline V and J ends were trimmed by 1 base and 5 bases, with 4 bases remaining between them. Germline V gives CDR1 SGHDT, CDR2 YYEEEE. The specimen was peripheral blood. V usage is TRBV5-6 and J usage is TRBJ2-7, with D unresolved. This receptor was taken from a woman in her thirties with COVID-19, enrolled during active disease. The CDR3 spells CASSLSHEQYF. CDR3 coding DNA: TGTGCCAGCAGCTTGTCTCACGAGCAGTACTTC.